This T cell receptor (beta chain) was captured by sequencing in a study of T cells in Graves' hyperthyroidism and ophthalmopathy. Study overall: Any treatment followed the collection of peripheral blood at initial diagnosis.

Study conclusions and caveats: Blood samples included most of the expanded thyroid clonotypes exceeding 0.001.

In this sample, this clonotype turned up a few times. The antigen is not known. Amplified TCR beta CDR3 regions derived from RNA transcripts. TCR CDR3 regions were first amplified by RT-PCR with HTBI primers. Each CDR3 protein is one row after TCRdb ran MiXCR on the multiplex PCR reads. The repertoire holds 500,000 or so distinct CDR3 sequences, with 15% to 20% as singletons. In germline, CDR1 is MDHEN, CDR2 SYDVKM. The CDR3 has 13 residues. Trimming took off 5 bases at V and 5 bases at J, with 12 bases between the two ends. Source material for PBMCs was less than 12 ml fresh peripheral blood. The sequence was obtained from a woman aged 18-29 years with Graves' ophthalmopathy. Sequenced material: blood. The chain joins TRBV28 to TRBJ2-5; no definite D call. DNA for the CDR3: TGTGCCAGCAGTCACTTTCCAAGGGAGACCCAGTACTTC. Protein product: CASSHFPRETQYF.